This T cell receptor beta chain derives from a study of neurological immune-mediated disorders. There are 14 residues in the CDR3. CDR1 is KGHSH, CDR2 LQKENI, per germline. The V and J ends lost 1 base and 7 bases respectively, with 11 bases between them. Using its own MiXCR run on the 5' RACE reads, TCRdb lists one record per CDR3 protein. The sample carries 65,000 to 80,000 distinct CDR3 sequences, 4.5% to 6% recorded once. There are many counts of this clonotype. The sample was PBMCs. The sequence came from a woman between 65 and 79 years old with multiple sclerosis. This chain uses TRBV18 with TRBJ1-5; no clear D. The CDR3 DNA sequence: TGTGCCAGCTCACCACGGAACAGCCTGCAGCCCCAGCATTTT. Its protein product is CASSPRNSLQPQHF.